These 11 T cell receptor beta chains came from one sample sequenced in a study of CD8+CD57+ T cells in acquired aplastic anemia. TCR beta VDJ and CDR3 profiling used genomic DNA as template. A single record per CDR3 protein comes from TCRdb applying MiXCR to the reads. This table has around 250,000 distinct CDR3 sequences, 70% to 85% appearing once. Before being chosen for sequencing, patients had shown CD8+CD57+ cell expansion by flow cytometry. The specimen was sorted CD4+, CD8+, or CD8+CD57+ T cells (not recorded which) from PBMCs. The source is a human donor with aplastic anemia.

In its sample, this clonotype was seen a few times. An end of the junction does not agree with germline; a read error may underlie this. The chain employs TRBV15 and TRBJ2-3; D ambiguous. The J call may be faulty, since TRBJ2-5 better matches the DNA end. This CDR3 is 14 amino acids long. Germline V gene lookup returns CDR1 LNHNV and CDR2 YYDKDF (reference sequence). For the CDR3, the DNA is TGTGCCAGCAGCATAGCTAGTGGTCAAGATACCCAGTACTTC. Residues: CASSIASGQDTQYF.

The chain uses TRBV9 and TRBJ1-1; maybe TRBD1 (6 bases). Trimming removed 0 bases from V and 7 bases from J, with 10 bases in between. The germline V gene encodes CDR1 SGDLS and CDR2 YYNGEE. The CDR3 has 13 residues. CDR3 sequence: CASSVASGHEAFF. CDR3 coding DNA: TGTGCCAGCAGCGTAGCGTCGGGACATGAAGCTTTCTTT.

This clonotype was recorded once. Because it lacks the conserved phenylalanine or tryptophan at the end, this CDR3 is likely a read error. It is unclear where the CDR3 begins or ends on the DNA, so no DNA is shown, and the CDR3 is as TCRdb lists it. J is TRBJ2-3 and V is TRBV7-7; the table's D gene call, TRBD1, was not cross checked with the DNA. The CDR3 is 13 residues long, ends included. CDR1 is SSHAT and CDR2 is FNYEAQ in the germline V gene (reference sequence). CDR3 sequence reads: CASYGGTAELLYG.

This sequence joins TRBV9 and TRBJ2-6; TRBD2 is a possible D gene (6 bases). Trimming stripped 4 bases from V and 11 bases from J, with 22 bases between. This CDR3 region has 16 residues. The germline V gene has CDR1 SGDLS and CDR2 YYNGEE. The CDR3 DNA reads TGTGCCAGCAGCTTACGGGGTAGCGGCGGGGACTACGTCCTGACTTTC. Its protein is CASSLRGSGGDYVLTF.

The V and J genes are TRBV5-1 and TRBJ2-3; possible D gene TRBD2, 5 bases. This CDR3 contains 15 residues. Germline V gene data show CDR1 as SGHRS and CDR2 as YFSETQ. V gave up 5 bases and J gave up 1 base, with 14 bases separating them. The CDR3 coding sequence is TGCGCCAGCAGGTCGAGGGTTGGAGGCACAGATACGCAGTATTTT. Translation gives CASRSRVGGTDTQYF.

This clonotype was picked up many times. V is TRBV5-1 and J is TRBJ2-7, with 13 bases aligning to TRBD2. Germline V gives CDR1 SGHRS, CDR2 YFSETQ. The V and J ends lost 0 bases and 3 bases, in that order; junction bases with no gene match: 6. The length of the CDR3 is 17 residues. As DNA, the CDR3 is TGCGCCAGCAGCTTGGAACCCACTAGCGGGGGGGTCTACGAGCAGTACTTC. This codes for CASSLEPTSGGVYEQYF.

The chain has TRBV9 and TRBJ2-3, with a tentative D call TRBD2 (5 bases). V lost 4 bases, J lost 15 bases, and 24 bases lay in between. Germline V gene lookup returns CDR1 SGDLS and CDR2 YYNGEE. There are 14 residues in the CDR3. In DNA, the CDR3 is TGTGCCAGCAGCTTAGGCGGAGGTACCCAGTTGCTTTATTTT. Residues: CASSLGGGTQLLYF.

The rearrangement joins TRBV5-1 to TRBJ2-5; the D call may be TRBD1 or TRBD2 (5 bases each). Deletions cut 6 bases from V and 5 bases from J, with 14 bases between. CDR1 and CDR2 from the germline V gene are SGHRS and YFSETQ. CDR3 length: 13 residues. The CDR3 DNA reads TGCGCCAGCACCCGGGACCGCTGGGAGACCCAGTACTTC. Residues: CASTRDRWETQYF. Looking up the rest from reference TRBV5-1 and TRBJ2-5 gives the full variable domain: KAGVTQTPRYLIKTRGQQVTLSCSPISGHRSVSWYQQTPGQGLQFLFEYFSETQRNKGNFPGRFSGRQFSNSRSEMNVSTLELGDSALYLCASTRDRWETQYFGPGTRLLVL.

Points on this clonotype: The missing conserved phenylalanine or tryptophan at the end of this CDR3 makes a read error likely. This chain uses TRBV2 with TRBJ2-7, with 7 bases lining up with TRBD2. This CDR3 has 15 amino acids. J gave up 5 bases and V 6 bases, and 13 bases lay outside the gene matches. The germline V gene has CDR1 SNHLY and CDR2 FYNNEI. CDR3 in DNA: TGTGCCAGCAGGGGGGAGGGGATGAGCACCCACGAGCAGTACCTA. It specifies CASRGEGMSTHEQYL.

About this clonotype itself: Since the CDR3 does not end with the conserved phenylalanine or tryptophan, this likely comes from a read error. It is unclear where the CDR3 begins or ends on the DNA, so no DNA is shown, and the CDR3 is as TCRdb lists it. The chain couples TRBV7-9 to TRBJ2-2; the table's D call, TRBD2, was not checked against the DNA. The CDR3 sequence runs 13 residues, both termini included. Per the germline V gene, CDR1 is SEHNR and CDR2 is FQNEAQ (reference sequence). The CDR3 here is CASSLAGSGGANV.

The chain has TRBV7-9 and TRBJ1-1; possible D gene TRBD1, 5 bases. V lost 2 bases and J 7 bases, leaving 11 bases between the germline ends. The CDR3 is 13 residues long. Germline V gives CDR1 SEHNR, CDR2 FQNEAQ (reference sequence). The CDR3 reads CASSLQGVDEAFF. The CDR3 nucleotides are TGTGCCAGCAGCTTACAGGGAGTTGATGAAGCTTTCTTT.